Below are 18 T cell receptor beta chains sequenced from a single sample in a study of tumor-infiltrating lymphocytes in oesophageal squamous cell carcinoma. TCRdb reanalysed the PCR reads using MiXCR and keeps one entry per CDR3 protein. Here the sample spans around 12,000 distinct CDR3 sequences, roughly half being singletons. The sequencing input was esophageal tumor tissue. Every receptor here comes from a male donor with esophageal squamous cell carcinoma.

On this clonotype itself: The CDR3 does not close with the conserved phenylalanine or tryptophan, likely indicating a read error. The DNA is omitted, as the CDR3 cannot be located on it reliably, and the CDR3 follows TCRdb's listing. The chain combines TRBV7-6 with TRBJ2-3; no DNA check was done on the table's D call, TRBD2. Ends included, the CDR3 has 17 residues. Germline V gene lookup returns CDR1 SGHVS and CDR2 FNYEAQ. This CDR3 is CASSLAGGLRGTQYFGP.

This clonotype was observed a single time. The gene calls are TRBV5-1 and TRBJ2-5; D remains ambiguous. Germline assignment: CDR1 SGHRS and CDR2 YFSETQ. This CDR3 contains 13 residues. V shed 4 bases and J shed 1 base, with 8 bases lying between them. The CDR3 protein is CASSPLGQETQYF. DNA for the CDR3: TGCGCCAGCAGCCCCCTAGGCCAAGAGACCCAGTACTTC.

This clonotype was picked up many times. The chain combines TRBV5-1 with TRBJ2-7; 11 bases match TRBD2. V shed 4 bases, J shed 5 bases, and the junction held 11 bases outside the gene matches. Germline V lookup: CDR1 SGHRS, CDR2 YFSETQ. This CDR3 contains 16 residues. CDR3 nucleotides: TGCGCCAGCAGCCCAACTCTGACTAGCGGGAACGACGAGCAGTACTTC. Translated: CASSPTLTSGNDEQYF.

By share, this clonotype counts as medium-sized. The chain has TRBV10-3 and TRBJ2-7, with D perhaps matching TRBD2 (5 bases). Germline V CDR1 and CDR2: ENHRY, SYGVKD. This CDR3 has 13 residues. Deletions cut 5 bases from V and 3 bases from J, with 11 bases between. The CDR3 nucleotides are TGTGCCATCAGTCCTTCAACTAGCTACGAGCAGTACTTC. Its protein product is CAISPSTSYEQYF.

V gene TRBV24-1 combines with J gene TRBJ2-5; D is unresolved. Near its end, the DNA agrees better with TRBJ2-7, so the J call may be wrong. The CDR3 is 14 amino acids. Germline V gives CDR1 KGHDR, CDR2 SFDVKD. CDR3 nucleotides: TGTGCCACCAGTGGTCCAGACCTCTCCTACGAGCAGTACTTC. It specifies CATSGPDLSYEQYF.

The V and J genes are TRBV12-3 or TRBV12-4 and TRBJ2-1, with 7 bases that match TRBD1. The J call may not be correct, given that the DNA end is closer to TRBJ2-7. The CDR3 is made up of 16 amino acids. CDR3 nucleotides: TGTGCCAGCACCGTCAAGGGCACAGGGGCGACCTACGAGCAGTACTTC. Its translation: CASTVKGTGATYEQYF.

This clonotype was recorded many times. V and J are TRBV6-1 and TRBJ1-1; 8 bases map to TRBD1. Trimming cost V 5 bases and J 5 bases; bases outside gene matches: 7. There are 14 residues in the CDR3. Germline V gives CDR1 MNHNS, CDR2 SASEGT. For the CDR3, the DNA is TGTGCCAGCAGTAAAACAGGGGGTGTGACTGAAGCTTTCTTT. Translation: CASSKTGGVTEAFF.

This clonotype was detected only a few times. The chain links TRBV7-9 to TRBJ1-6; the D is unclear. Germline V gene sequence: CDR1 SEHNR, CDR2 FQNEAQ (reference sequence). V lost 10 bases, J lost 0 bases, and 13 bases lay in between. The CDR3 loop spans 15 amino acids. The CDR3, as DNA: TGTGCCACCGGACCTTTGAGCTCCTATAATTCACCCCTCCACTTT. Protein sequence: CATGPLSSYNSPLHF.

The chain has TRBV24-1 and TRBJ2-3, with TRBD2 matching 11 bases. With 9 bases clipped from V and 3 bases from J, the junction kept 4 bases outside the gene matches. The CDR3 loop spans 14 amino acids. CDR1 KGHDR and CDR2 SFDVKD come from the germline V gene. CDR3 sequence (DNA): TGTGCCACCCGGGGACTAGCGGAGACAGATACGCAGTATTTT. Translation: CATRGLAETDTQYF.

This clonotype has only one observation. V gene TRBV10-2 combines with J gene TRBJ2-7; 12 nucleotides match TRBD2. Germline trimming cut 11 bases from V and 6 bases from J; bases unmatched to any gene: 8. CDR1 and CDR2 (germline): WSHSY, SAAADI. The CDR3 sequence is 13 residues long. CDR3 bases: TGCGCCGGGAGACTAGCGGGAGAGTCCGAGCAGTACTTC. Protein sequence: CAGRLAGESEQYF.

The genes are TRBV7-9 and TRBJ2-4, with 9 positions matching TRBD1. The J call may be mistaken, given a closer DNA end match to TRBJ2-7. The CDR3 has 13 amino acids. Germline V lookup: CDR1 SEHNR, CDR2 FQNEAQ (reference sequence). CDR3 DNA: TGTGCCAGCTGCTGGGACAGGGTGGACGAGCAGTACTTC. Encoded protein: CASCWDRVDEQYF.

V is TRBV25-1 and J is TRBJ2-4; no reliable D call. The better agreement between TRBJ2-1 and the DNA end casts doubt on the J call. Germline loops: CDR1 MGHDK, CDR2 SYGVNS. The CDR3 is made up of 11 amino acids. The CDR3 DNA reads TGTGCCAGCAGTGCCAACAATGAGCAGTTCTTC. Its protein is CASSANNEQFF.

By sample share, this clonotype is large (0.1 to 1%). This rearrangement joins TRBV6-6 to TRBJ2-3; 11 bases agree with TRBD2. Trimming cost V 0 bases and J 0 bases; bases outside gene matches: 8. Per germline, CDR1 MNHNY and CDR2 SVGAGI (reference sequence). The CDR3 is made up of 19 amino acids. DNA for the CDR3: TGTGCCAGCAGTTACTCAGGGACTAGCGGCCCCACTAGCACAGATACGCAGTATTTT. Protein product: CASSYSGTSGPTSTDTQYF.

This chain uses TRBV7-3 with TRBJ1-2; D possibly corresponds to TRBD1 (5 bases). The CDR3 covers 13 residues. Germline V gene lookup returns CDR1 SGHTA and CDR2 FQGTGA. Between the trimmed V and J ends, which lost 4 bases and 4 bases, there was a span of 10 bases. This CDR3 is CASSSREGYGYTF. CDR3 nucleotides: TGTGCCAGCAGCTCCAGGGAGGGCTATGGCTACACCTTC.

The chain combines TRBV7-2 with TRBJ2-7, with 15 bases that match TRBD2. CDR1 and CDR2 from the germline V gene are SGHTA and FQGNSA. The J segment lost 7 bases and the V segment lost 2 bases, leaving 3 bases of the junction unmatched. The CDR3 contains 15 residues. CDR3 residues: CASSLSGTSGGEQYF. The CDR3 bases are TGTGCCAGCAGCTTATCCGGGACTAGCGGGGGGGAGCAGTACTTC.

V and J are TRBV28 and TRBJ2-4; D possibly corresponds to TRBD1 (5 bases). The J call could be wrong; TRBJ1-2 is a better fit for the DNA end. Germline V gives CDR1 MDHEN, CDR2 SYDVKM. The CDR3 is 17 residues long. The CDR3 DNA follows: TGTGCCAGCAGTATCCCTGATTGGGGGGAAGTAAACTATGGCTACACCTTC. The encoded protein is CASSIPDWGEVNYGYTF.

This clonotype showed up many times. The CDR3 coding sequence is TGTGCCAGCAGCCGGGTTGGGCCCCAGGTCCATGAGCAGTTCTTC. Translating gives CASSRVGPQVHEQFF. V gene TRBV7-9 combines with J gene TRBJ2-1; D ambiguous. Germline V gene sequence: CDR1 SEHNR, CDR2 FQNEAQ (reference sequence). Trimming left V 5 bases short and J 8 bases short, with 19 bases between. The CDR3 is 15 residues long.

The chain combines TRBV11-2 with TRBJ1-6, with 7 bases identical to TRBD1. CDR3 length: 14 residues. CDR1 is SGHAT and CDR2 is FQNNGV in the germline V gene. V lost 5 bases, J lost 8 bases, and 6 bases stayed unmatched. The CDR3 nucleotides read TGTGCCAGCAGCACGACAGGGCGCGATTCACCCCTCCACTTT. This translates into CASSTTGRDSPLHF.